Detailed here is one TCR beta chain. The data stem from a study of identical twins. TCRdb re-called the 5' RACE reads with MiXCR, one entry per CDR3 protein. This table holds roughly 500,000 distinct CDR3 sequences, 22% found once. This sample was also put to use in a study of T cells expressing NK-cell markers.

The clonotype was recovered from a woman younger than 35 in good health. Sequencing was done on a sample of CD4+ T cells sorted from blood.

CDR3 nucleotides: TGTGCCAGCAGTAAGCGGGGGGGGGAGACCCAGTACTTC. This sequence encodes CASSKRGGETQYF. The genes are TRBV9 and TRBJ2-5; 10 bases match TRBD2. The germline V gene encodes CDR1 SGDLS and CDR2 YYNGEE. The length of the CDR3 is 13 residues. With V trimmed by 5 bases and J by 5 bases, 3 bases remained unmatched.